A selection of T cell receptor beta chains follows, all from one sample in a study of monozygotic twins with inflammatory bowel disease. Using the 5' RACE reads, TCRdb records one entry per CDR3 protein without DNA. This sample contains 400,000 to 500,000 distinct CDR3 sequences. Input material: blood. The receptors were gathered from a human donor with ulcerative colitis or Crohn's disease, or a healthy co-twin of an affected twin (not recorded which). Each CDR3 is given with its conserved first and last residue. The order of the fields is V gene, CDR3 length, J gene, CDR3 protein.

v_call: TRBV5-1
cdr3_length: 14
j_call: TRBJ1-2
cdr3_aa: CASSLAQGFDGYTF

v_call: TRBV20-1
cdr3_length: 14
j_call: TRBJ2-1
cdr3_aa: CSARLRQGLNEQFF

v_call: TRBV7-2
cdr3_length: 15
j_call: TRBJ2-3
cdr3_aa: CASSRSGGPGDTQYF

v_call: TRBV29-1
cdr3_length: 15
j_call: TRBJ2-1
cdr3_aa: CSVGVQRDTYNEQFF

v_call: TRBV7-2
cdr3_length: 15
j_call: TRBJ1-2
cdr3_aa: CASSLDTGTLYGYTF

v_call: TRBV6-2/TRBV6-3
cdr3_length: 16
j_call: TRBJ1-5
cdr3_aa: CASSSRQIGGNQPQHF

v_call: TRBV6-2/TRBV6-3
cdr3_length: 12
j_call: TRBJ2-7
cdr3_aa: CASSYVQGEQYF

v_call: TRBV10-3
cdr3_length: 14
j_call: TRBJ2-7
cdr3_aa: CAIGGIGVGYEQYF

v_call: TRBV3-1
cdr3_length: 14
j_call: TRBJ1-1
cdr3_aa: CAGSSPGRGTEAFF

v_call: TRBV5-1
cdr3_length: 14
j_call: TRBJ2-7
cdr3_aa: CASSLVRVEDEQYF

v_call: TRBV30
cdr3_length: 13
j_call: TRBJ1-1
cdr3_aa: CAWTGGVNTEAFF

v_call: TRBV7-2
cdr3_length: 13
j_call: TRBJ2-2
cdr3_aa: CASSLRGSGELFF

v_call: TRBV2
cdr3_length: 16
j_call: TRBJ2-7
cdr3_aa: CASSKPKTSGSHEQYF

v_call: TRBV5-4
cdr3_length: 15
j_call: TRBJ2-3
cdr3_aa: CASSLPGIKTDTQYF

v_call: TRBV12-3/TRBV12-4
cdr3_length: 16
j_call: TRBJ2-3
cdr3_aa: CASSLFTGVTTDTQYF

v_call: TRBV11-2
cdr3_length: 13
j_call: TRBJ2-7
cdr3_aa: CASSMGQVYEQYF

v_call: TRBV30
cdr3_length: 14
j_call: TRBJ1-1
cdr3_aa: CAWSAGQGGAEAFF

v_call: TRBV10-3
cdr3_length: 16
j_call: TRBJ2-2
cdr3_aa: CAISDPSGSYTGELFF

v_call: TRBV6-1
cdr3_length: 13
j_call: TRBJ1-1
cdr3_aa: CASRDPMNTEAFF

v_call: TRBV13
cdr3_length: 13
j_call: TRBJ1-5
cdr3_aa: CASSLGRVQPQHF

v_call: TRBV7-2
cdr3_length: 12
j_call: TRBJ2-1
cdr3_aa: CASSRYNGEQFF

v_call: TRBV3-1
cdr3_length: 15
j_call: TRBJ2-1
cdr3_aa: CASSQVSGVDNEQFF

v_call: TRBV7-9
cdr3_length: 16
j_call: TRBJ2-1
cdr3_aa: CASSLISRASYNEQFF

v_call: TRBV20-1
cdr3_length: 12
j_call: TRBJ1-6
cdr3_aa: CSAAGGDSPLHF

v_call: TRBV20-1
cdr3_length: 14
j_call: TRBJ2-1
cdr3_aa: CGAPPSGSQYEQFF

v_call: TRBV27
cdr3_length: 15
j_call: TRBJ2-7
cdr3_aa: CASSPFFARAYEQYF

v_call: TRBV12-3/TRBV12-4
cdr3_length: 14
j_call: TRBJ1-5
cdr3_aa: CASSPGQVNQPQHF

v_call: TRBV5-1
cdr3_length: 16
j_call: TRBJ2-3
cdr3_aa: CASNSRRASSTDTQYF

v_call: TRBV6-5
cdr3_length: 16
j_call: TRBJ2-1
cdr3_aa: CASSSILGHGGNEQFF

v_call: TRBV5-1
cdr3_length: 14
j_call: TRBJ2-5
cdr3_aa: CASSLERGGETQYF

v_call: TRBV5-1
cdr3_length: 14
j_call: TRBJ2-2
cdr3_aa: CASTAAGEAGELFF

v_call: TRBV6-1
cdr3_length: 14
j_call: TRBJ2-3
cdr3_aa: CASSTDTITDTQYF

v_call: TRBV7-8
cdr3_length: 17
j_call: TRBJ1-4
cdr3_aa: CASSFLPRGPTNEKLFF